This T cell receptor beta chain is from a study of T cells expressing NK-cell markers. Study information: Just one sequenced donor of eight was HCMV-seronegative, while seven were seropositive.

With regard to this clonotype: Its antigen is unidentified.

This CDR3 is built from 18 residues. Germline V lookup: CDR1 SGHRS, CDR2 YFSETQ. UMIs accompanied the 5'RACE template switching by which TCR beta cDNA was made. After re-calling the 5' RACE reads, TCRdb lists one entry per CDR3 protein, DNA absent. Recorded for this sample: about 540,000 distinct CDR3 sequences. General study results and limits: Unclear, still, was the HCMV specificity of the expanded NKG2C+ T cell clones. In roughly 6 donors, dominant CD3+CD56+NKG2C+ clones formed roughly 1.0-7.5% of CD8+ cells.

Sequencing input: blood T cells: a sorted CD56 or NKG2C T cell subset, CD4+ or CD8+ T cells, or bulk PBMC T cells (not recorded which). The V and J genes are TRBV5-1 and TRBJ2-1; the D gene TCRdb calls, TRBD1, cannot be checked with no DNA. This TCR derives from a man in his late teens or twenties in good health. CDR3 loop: CASSLAPPAPFSYNEQFF.